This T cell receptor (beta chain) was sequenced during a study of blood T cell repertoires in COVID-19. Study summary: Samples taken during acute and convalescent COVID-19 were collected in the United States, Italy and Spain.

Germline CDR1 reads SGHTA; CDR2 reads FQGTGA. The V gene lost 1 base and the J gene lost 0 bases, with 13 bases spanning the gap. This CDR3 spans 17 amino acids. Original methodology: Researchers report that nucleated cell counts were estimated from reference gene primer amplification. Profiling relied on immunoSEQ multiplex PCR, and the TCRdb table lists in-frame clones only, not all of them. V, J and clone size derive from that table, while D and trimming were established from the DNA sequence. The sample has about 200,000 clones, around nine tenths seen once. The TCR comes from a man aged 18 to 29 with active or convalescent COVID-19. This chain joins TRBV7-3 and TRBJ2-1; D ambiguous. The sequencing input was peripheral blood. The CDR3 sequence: CASSLRAGASSYNEQFF. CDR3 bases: TGTGCCAGCAGCTTAAGGGCAGGCGCCAGCTCCTACAATGAGCAGTTCTTC.